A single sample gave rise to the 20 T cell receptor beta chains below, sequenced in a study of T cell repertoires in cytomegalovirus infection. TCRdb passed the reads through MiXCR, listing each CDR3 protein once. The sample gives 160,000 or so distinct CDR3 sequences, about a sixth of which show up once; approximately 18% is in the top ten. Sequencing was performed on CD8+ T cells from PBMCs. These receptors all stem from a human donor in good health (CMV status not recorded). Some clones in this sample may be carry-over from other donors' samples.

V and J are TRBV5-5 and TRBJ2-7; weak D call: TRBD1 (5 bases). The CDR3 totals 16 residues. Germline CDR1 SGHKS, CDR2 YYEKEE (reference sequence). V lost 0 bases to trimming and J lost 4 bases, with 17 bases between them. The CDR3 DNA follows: TGTGCCAGCAGCTTGGGAGCAGACAGTCTTGAGTACGAGCAGTACTTC. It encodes CASSLGADSLEYEQYF.

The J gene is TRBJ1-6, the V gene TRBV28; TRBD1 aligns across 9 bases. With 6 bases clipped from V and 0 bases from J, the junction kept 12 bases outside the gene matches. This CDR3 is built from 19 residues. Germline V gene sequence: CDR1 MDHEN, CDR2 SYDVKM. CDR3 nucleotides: TGTGCCAGCAGATCGCCGGGACAGGGTGATTTCTCCTATAATTCACCCCTCCACTTT. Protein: CASRSPGQGDFSYNSPLHF. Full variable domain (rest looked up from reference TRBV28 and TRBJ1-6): DVKVTQSSRYLVKRTGEKVFLECVQDMDHENMFWYRQDPGLGLRLIYFSYDVKMKEKGDIPEGYSVSREKKERFSLILESASTNQTSMYLCASRSPGQGDFSYNSPLHFGNGTRLTVT.

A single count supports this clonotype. CDR3 loop: CASADAYEQYF. Here the CDR3 DNA reads TGTGCTAGTGCCGACGCCTACGAGCAGTACTTC. The V call is TRBV12-5, the J call TRBJ2-7; D not certain. This CDR3 region has 11 residues. Germline values: CDR1 LGHNT, CDR2 FRNRAP. V was clipped by 7 bases and J by 2 bases, with 6 bases between them.

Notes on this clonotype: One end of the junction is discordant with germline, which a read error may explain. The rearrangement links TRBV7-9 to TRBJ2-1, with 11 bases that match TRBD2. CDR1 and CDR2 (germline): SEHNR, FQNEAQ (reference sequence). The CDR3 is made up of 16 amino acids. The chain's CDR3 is CASSLGLLAGDNDQFF. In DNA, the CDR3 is TGTGCCAGCAGCTTAGGCTTACTAGCGGGAGACAATGATCAGTTCTTC.

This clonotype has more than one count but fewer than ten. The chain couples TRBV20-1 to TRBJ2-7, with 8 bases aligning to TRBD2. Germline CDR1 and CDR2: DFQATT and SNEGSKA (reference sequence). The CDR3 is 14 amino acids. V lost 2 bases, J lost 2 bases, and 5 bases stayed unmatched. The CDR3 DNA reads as TGCAGTGCTAGATCTAGCGGGTCGACCTACGAGCAGTACTTC. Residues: CSARSSGSTYEQYF.

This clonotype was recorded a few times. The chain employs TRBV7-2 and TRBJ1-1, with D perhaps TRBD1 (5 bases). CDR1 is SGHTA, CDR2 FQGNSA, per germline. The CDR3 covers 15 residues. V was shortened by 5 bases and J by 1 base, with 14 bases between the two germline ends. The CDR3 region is CASSPSRTGNTEAFF. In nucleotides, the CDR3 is TGTGCCAGCAGCCCAAGTCGAACAGGGAACACTGAAGCTTTCTTT.

The CDR3 region is CASSYGPRRTDKNTGELFF. In nucleotides, the CDR3 is TGTGCCAGCAGTTATGGCCCACGACGGACAGACAAGAACACCGGGGAGCTGTTTTTT. The chain is built from TRBV6-2 or TRBV6-3 and TRBJ2-2, with D possibly being TRBD1 (6 bases). V lost 3 bases to trimming and J lost 1 base, with 21 bases between them. CDR3 length: 19 residues. Germline CDR1 and CDR2: MNHEY and SVGEGT.

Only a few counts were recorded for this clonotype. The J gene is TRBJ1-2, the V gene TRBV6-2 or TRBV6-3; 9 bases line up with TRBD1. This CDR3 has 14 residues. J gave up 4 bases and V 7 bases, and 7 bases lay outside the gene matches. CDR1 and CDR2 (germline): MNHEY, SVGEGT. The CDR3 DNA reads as TGTGCCAGCACCGTGGGACAGGGATTCTATGGCTACACCTTC. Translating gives CASTVGQGFYGYTF.

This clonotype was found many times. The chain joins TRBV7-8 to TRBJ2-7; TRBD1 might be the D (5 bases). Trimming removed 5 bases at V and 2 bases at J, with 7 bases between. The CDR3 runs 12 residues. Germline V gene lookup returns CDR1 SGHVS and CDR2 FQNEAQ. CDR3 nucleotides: TGTGCCAGCAGCCAGACAGCCTACGAGCAGTACTTC. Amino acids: CASSQTAYEQYF.

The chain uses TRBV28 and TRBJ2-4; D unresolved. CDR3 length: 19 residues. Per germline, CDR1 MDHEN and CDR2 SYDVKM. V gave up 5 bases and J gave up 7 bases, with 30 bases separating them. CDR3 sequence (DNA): TGTGCCAGCAGTCACACGCTGTCCATAGGTGGAAAGATACGGAACATTCAGTACTTC. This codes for CASSHTLSIGGKIRNIQYF. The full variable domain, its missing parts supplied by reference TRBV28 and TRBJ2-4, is DVKVTQSSRYLVKRTGEKVFLECVQDMDHENMFWYRQDPGLGLRLIYFSYDVKMKEKGDIPEGYSVSREKKERFSLILESASTNQTSMYLCASSHTLSIGGKIRNIQYFGAGTRLSVL.

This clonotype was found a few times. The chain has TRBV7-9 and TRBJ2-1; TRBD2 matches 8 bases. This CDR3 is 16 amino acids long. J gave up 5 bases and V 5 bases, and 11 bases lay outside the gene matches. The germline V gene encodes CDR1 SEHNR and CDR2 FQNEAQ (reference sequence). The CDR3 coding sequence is TGTGCCAGCAGCATTGCCCCACTAGCGGACGACAATGAGCAGTTCTTC. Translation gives CASSIAPLADDNEQFF.

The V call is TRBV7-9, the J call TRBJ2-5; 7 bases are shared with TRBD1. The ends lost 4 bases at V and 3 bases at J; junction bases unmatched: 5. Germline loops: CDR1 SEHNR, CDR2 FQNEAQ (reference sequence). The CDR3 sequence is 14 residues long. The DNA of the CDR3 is TGTGCCAGCAGCTCCGCCGGGACAGAAGAGACCCAGTACTTC. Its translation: CASSSAGTEETQYF. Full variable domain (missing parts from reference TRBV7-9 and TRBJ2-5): DTGVSQNPRHKITKRGQNVTFRCDPISEHNRLYWYRQTLGQGPEFLTYFQNEAQLEKSRLLSDRFSAERPKGSFSTLEIQRTEQGDSAMYLCASSSAGTEETQYFGPGTRLLVL.

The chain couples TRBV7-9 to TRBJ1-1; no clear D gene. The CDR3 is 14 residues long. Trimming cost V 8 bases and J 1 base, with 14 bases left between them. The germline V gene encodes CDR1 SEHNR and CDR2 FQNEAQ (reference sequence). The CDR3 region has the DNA TGTGCCAGCCGGCCCGGTTTAACGAACACTGAAGCTTTCTTT. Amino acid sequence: CASRPGLTNTEAFF.

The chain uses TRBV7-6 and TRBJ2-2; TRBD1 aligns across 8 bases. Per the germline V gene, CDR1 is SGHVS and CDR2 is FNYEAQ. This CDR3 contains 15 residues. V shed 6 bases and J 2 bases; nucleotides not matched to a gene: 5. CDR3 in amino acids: CASSSDRVNTGELFF. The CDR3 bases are TGTGCCAGCAGTTCGGACAGGGTCAACACCGGGGAGCTGTTTTTT. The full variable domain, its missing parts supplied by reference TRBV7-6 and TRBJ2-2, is GAGVSQSPRYKVTKRGQDVALRCDPISGHVSLYWYRQALGQGPEFLTYFNYEAQQDKSGLPNDRFSAERPEGSISTLTIQRTEQRDSAMYRCASSSDRVNTGELFFGEGSRLTVL.

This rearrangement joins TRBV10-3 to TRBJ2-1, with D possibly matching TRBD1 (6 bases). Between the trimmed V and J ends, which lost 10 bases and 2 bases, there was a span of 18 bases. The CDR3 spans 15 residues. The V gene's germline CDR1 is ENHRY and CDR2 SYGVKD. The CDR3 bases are TGTGCCACCTTCCCGGCAGGGGTTACCTACAATGAGCAGTTCTTC. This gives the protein CATFPAGVTYNEQFF.

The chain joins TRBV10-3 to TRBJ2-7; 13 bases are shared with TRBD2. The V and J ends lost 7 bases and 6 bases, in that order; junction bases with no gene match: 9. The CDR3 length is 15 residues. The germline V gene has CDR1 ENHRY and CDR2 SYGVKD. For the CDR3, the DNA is TGTGCCATCAATCGCGGACTAGCGGGAGACCTCGAGCAGTACTTC. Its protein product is CAINRGLAGDLEQYF.

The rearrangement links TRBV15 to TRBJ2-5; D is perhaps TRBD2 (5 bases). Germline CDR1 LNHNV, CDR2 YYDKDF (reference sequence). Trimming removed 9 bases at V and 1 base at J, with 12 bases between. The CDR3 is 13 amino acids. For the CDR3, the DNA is TGTGCCACTGGGGAGCGTTTCCAAGAGACCCAGTACTTC. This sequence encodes CATGERFQETQYF.

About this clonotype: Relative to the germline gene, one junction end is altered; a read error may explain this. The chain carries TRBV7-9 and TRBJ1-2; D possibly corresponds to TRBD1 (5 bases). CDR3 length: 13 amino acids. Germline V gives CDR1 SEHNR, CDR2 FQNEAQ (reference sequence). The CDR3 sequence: CASAGGVNYGYIF. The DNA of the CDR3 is TGTGCCAGCGCCGGGGGGGTGAACTATGGCTACATCTTC.

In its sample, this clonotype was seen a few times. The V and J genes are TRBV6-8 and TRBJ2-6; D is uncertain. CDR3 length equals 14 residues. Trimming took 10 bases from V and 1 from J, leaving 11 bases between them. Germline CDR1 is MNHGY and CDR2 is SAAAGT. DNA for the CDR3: TGTGCCATCAAAAGCCGGTCTGGGGCCAACGTCCTGACTTTC. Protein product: CAIKSRSGANVLTF.

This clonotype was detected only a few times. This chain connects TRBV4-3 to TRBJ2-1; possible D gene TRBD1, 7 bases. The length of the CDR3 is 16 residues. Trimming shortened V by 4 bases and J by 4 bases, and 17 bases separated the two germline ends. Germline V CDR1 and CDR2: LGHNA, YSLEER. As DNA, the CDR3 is TGCGCCAGCAGCCTACGGAGGGGGCTCCTTTACAATGAGCAGTTCTTC. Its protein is CASSLRRGLLYNEQFF.